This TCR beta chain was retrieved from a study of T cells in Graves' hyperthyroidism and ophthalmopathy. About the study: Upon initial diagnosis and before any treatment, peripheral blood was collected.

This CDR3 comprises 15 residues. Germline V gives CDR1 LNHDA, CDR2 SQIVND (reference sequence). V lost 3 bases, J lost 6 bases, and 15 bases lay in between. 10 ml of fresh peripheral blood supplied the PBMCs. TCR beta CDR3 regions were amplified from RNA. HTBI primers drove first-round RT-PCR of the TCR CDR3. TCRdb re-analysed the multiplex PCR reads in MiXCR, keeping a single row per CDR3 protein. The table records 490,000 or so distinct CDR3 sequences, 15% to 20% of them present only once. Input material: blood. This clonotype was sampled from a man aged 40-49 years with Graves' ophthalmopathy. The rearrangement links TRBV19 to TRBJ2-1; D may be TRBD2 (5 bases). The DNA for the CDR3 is TGTGCCAGTAGTATGGGGTCAGCGGTCACCAATGAGCAGTTCTTC. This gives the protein CASSMGSAVTNEQFF.